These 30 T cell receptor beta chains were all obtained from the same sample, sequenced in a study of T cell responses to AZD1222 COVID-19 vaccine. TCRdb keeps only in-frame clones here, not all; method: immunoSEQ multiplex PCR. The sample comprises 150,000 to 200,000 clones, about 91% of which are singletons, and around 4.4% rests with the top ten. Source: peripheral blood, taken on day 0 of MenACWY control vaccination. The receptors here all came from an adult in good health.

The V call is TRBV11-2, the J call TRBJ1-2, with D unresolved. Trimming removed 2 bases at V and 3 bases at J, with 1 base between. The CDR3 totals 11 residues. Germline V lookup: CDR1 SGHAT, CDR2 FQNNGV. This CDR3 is CASSLYYGYTF. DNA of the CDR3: TGTGCCAGCAGCTTATACTATGGCTACACCTTC.

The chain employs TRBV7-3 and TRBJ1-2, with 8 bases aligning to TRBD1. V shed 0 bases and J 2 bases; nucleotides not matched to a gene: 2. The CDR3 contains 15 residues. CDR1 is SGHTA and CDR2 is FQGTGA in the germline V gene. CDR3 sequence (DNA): TGTGCCAGCAGCTTAACCCGGACAGGGAACTATGGCTACACCTTC. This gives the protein CASSLTRTGNYGYTF. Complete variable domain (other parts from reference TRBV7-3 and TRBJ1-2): GAGVSQTPSNKVTEKGKYVELRCDPISGHTALYWYRQSLGQGPEFLIYFQGTGAADDSGLPNDRFFAVRPEGSVSTLKIQRTERGDSAVYLCASSLTRTGNYGYTFGSGTRLTVV.

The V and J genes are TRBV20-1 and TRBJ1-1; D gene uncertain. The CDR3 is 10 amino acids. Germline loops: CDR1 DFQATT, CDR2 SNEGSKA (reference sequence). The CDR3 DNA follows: TGCAGCCCTAGCCACACTGAAGCTTTCTTT. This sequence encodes CSPSHTEAFF.

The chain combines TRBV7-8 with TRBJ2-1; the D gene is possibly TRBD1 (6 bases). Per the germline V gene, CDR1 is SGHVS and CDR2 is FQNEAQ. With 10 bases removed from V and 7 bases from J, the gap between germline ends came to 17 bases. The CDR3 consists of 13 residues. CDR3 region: CATGQGPRNEQFF. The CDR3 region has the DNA TGTGCCACCGGCCAGGGGCCGAGAAATGAGCAGTTCTTC.

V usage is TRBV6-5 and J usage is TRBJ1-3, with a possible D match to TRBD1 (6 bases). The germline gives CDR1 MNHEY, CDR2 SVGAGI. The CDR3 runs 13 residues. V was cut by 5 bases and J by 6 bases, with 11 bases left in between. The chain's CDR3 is CASSRDTANTIYF. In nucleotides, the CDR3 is TGTGCCAGCAGTCGGGACACCGCAAACACCATATATTTT.

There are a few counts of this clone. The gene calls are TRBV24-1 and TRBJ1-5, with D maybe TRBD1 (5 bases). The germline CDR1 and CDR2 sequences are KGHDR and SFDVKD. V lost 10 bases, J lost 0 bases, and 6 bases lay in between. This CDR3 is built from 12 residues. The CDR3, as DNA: TGTGCCACGGGGGATAGCAATCAGCCCCAGCATTTT. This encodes CATGDSNQPQHF.

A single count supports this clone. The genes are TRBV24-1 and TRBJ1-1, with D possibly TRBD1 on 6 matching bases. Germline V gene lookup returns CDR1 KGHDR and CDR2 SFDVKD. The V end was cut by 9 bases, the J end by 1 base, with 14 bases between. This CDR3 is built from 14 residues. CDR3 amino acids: CATSDGTPNTEAFF. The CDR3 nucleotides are TGTGCCACCTCGGATGGGACACCGAACACTGAAGCTTTCTTT.

The chain's CDR3 is CASSSDTQSGYTF. As DNA, the CDR3 is TGTGCCAGCAGTTCCGACACCCAGTCGGGCTACACCTTC. The chain uses TRBV27 and TRBJ1-2; D is unresolved. The CDR3 runs to 13 residues. V lost 4 bases to trimming and J lost 8 bases, with 14 bases between them. Germline values: CDR1 MNHEY, CDR2 SMNVEV (reference sequence).

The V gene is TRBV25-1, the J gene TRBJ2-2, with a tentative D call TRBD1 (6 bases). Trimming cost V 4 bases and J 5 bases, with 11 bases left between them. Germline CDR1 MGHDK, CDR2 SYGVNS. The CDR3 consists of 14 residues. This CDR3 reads CASSATQGTGELFF. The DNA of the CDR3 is TGTGCCAGCAGTGCTACACAGGGTACCGGGGAGCTGTTTTTT.

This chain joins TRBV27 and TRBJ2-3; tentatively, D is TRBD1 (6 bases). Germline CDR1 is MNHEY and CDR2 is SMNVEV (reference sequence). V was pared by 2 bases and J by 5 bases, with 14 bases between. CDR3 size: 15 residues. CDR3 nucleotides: TGTGCCAGCAGTTTAGGTCAGGGGTTAGGAGATACGCAGTATTTT. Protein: CASSLGQGLGDTQYF.

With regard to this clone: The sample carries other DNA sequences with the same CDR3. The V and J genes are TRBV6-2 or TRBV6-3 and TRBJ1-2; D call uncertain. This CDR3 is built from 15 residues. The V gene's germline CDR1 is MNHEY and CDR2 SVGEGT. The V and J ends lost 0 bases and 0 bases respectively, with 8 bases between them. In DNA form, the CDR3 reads TGTGCCAGCAGTTACTCCGTGTCCGCTAACTATGGCTACACCTTC. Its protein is CASSYSVSANYGYTF.

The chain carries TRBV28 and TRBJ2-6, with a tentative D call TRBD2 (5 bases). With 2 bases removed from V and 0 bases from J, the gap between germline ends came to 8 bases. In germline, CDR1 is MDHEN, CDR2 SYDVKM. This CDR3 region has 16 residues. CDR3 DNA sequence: TGTGCCAGCAGTTTAAGAGGAGGCTCTGGGGCCAACGTCCTGACTTTC. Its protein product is CASSLRGGSGANVLTF. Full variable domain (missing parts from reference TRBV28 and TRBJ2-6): DVKVTQSSRYLVKRTGEKVFLECVQDMDHENMFWYRQDPGLGLRLIYFSYDVKMKEKGDIPEGYSVSREKKERFSLILESASTNQTSMYLCASSLRGGSGANVLTFGAGSRLTVL.

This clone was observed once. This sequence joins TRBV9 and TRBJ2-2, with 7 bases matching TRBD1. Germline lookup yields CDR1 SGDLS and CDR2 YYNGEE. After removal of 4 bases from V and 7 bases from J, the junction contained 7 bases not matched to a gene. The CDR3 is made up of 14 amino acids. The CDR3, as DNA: TGTGCCAGCAGCCCCGGGACAGTCGGCGGGGAGCTGTTTTTT. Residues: CASSPGTVGGELFF.

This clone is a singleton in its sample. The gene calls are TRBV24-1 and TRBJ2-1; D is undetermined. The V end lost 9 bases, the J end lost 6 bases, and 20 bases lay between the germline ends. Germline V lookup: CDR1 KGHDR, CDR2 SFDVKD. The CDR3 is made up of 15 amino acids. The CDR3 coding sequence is TGTGCCACCTCCCTGGGTAGAACGGTTTTCAATGAGCAGTTCTTC. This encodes CATSLGRTVFNEQFF.

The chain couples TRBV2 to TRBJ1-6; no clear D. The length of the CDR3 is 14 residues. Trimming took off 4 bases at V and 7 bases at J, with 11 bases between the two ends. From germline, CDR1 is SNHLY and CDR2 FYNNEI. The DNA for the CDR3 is TGTGCCAGCAGTGGCGGGCTAGGGAATTCACCCCTCCACTTT. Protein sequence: CASSGGLGNSPLHF. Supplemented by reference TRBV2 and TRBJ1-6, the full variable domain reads EPEVTQTPSHQVTQMGQEVILRCVPISNHLYFYWYRQILGQKVEFLVSFYNNEISEKSEIFDDQFSVERPDGSNFTLKIRSTKLEDSAMYFCASSGGLGNSPLHFGNGTRLTVT.

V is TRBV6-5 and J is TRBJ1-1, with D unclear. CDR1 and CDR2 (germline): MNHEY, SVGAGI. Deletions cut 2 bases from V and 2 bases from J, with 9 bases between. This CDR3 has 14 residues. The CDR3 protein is CASSYMASNTEAFF. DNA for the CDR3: TGTGCCAGCAGTTACATGGCCTCAAACACTGAAGCTTTCTTT.

This CDR3 reads CASSLAQGHNYGYTF. DNA of the CDR3: TGCGCCAGCAGCTTAGCACAGGGGCATAACTATGGCTACACCTTC. V usage is TRBV5-1 and J usage is TRBJ1-2; the match to TRBD1 covers 7 bases. The CDR3 loop spans 15 amino acids. V lost 2 bases, J lost 1 base, and 5 bases stayed unmatched. Germline values: CDR1 SGHRS, CDR2 YFSETQ.

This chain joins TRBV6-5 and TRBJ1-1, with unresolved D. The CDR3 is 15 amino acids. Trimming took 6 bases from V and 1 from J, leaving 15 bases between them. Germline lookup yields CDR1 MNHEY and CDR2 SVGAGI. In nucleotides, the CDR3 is TGTGCCAGCAGGTATGCGGGTCTGGGGAACACTGAAGCTTTCTTT. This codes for CASRYAGLGNTEAFF.

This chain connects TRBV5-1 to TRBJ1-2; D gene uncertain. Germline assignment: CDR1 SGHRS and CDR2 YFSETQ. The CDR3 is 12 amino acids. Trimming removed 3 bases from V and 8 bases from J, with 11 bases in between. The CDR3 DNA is TGCGCCAGCAGCTCGAGTATTTACGGCTACACCTTC. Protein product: CASSSSIYGYTF.

The CDR3 reads CASSLETSGAYQETQYF. CDR3 bases: TGTGCCAGCAGCTTAGAGACTAGCGGGGCGTACCAAGAGACCCAGTACTTC. The chain links TRBV11-3 to TRBJ2-5; 11 bases match TRBD2. Germline V gene data show CDR1 as SGHNT and CDR2 as YENEEA. This CDR3 spans 17 amino acids. After removal of 0 bases from V and 0 bases from J, the junction contained 3 bases not matched to a gene.

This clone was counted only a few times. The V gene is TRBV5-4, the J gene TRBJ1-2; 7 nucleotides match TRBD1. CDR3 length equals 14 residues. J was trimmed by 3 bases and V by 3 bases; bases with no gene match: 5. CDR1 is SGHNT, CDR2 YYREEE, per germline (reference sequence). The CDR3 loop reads CASSSGGQYYGYTF. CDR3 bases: TGTGCCAGCAGCTCCGGGGGACAGTACTATGGCTACACCTTC.

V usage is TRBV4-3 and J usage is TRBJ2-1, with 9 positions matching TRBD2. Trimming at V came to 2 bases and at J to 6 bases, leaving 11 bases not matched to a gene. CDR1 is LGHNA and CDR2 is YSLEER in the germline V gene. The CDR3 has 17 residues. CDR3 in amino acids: CASSQSLVVAGVNEQFF. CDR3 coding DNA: TGCGCCAGCAGCCAAAGTCTCGTGGTAGCGGGAGTCAATGAGCAGTTCTTC.

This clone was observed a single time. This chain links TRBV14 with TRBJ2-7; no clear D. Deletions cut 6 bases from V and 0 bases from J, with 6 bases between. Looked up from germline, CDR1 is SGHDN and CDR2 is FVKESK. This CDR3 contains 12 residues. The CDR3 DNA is TGTGCCAGCAGTTACAGCTCCTACGAGCAGTACTTC. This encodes CASSYSSYEQYF.

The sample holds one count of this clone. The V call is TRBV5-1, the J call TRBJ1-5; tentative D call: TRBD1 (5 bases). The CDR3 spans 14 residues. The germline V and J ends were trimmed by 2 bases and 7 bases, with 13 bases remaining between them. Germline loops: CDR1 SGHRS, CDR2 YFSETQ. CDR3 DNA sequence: TGCGCCAGCAGCTTTTGGGTGGGGGAACAGCCCCAGCATTTT. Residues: CASSFWVGEQPQHF.

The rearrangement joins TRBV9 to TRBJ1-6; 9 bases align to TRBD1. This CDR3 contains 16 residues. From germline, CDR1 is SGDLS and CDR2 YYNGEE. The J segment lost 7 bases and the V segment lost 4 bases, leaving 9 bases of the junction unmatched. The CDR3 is CASSPNDRGRNSPLHF. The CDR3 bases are TGTGCCAGCAGCCCGAACGACAGGGGGAGGAATTCACCCCTCCACTTT.

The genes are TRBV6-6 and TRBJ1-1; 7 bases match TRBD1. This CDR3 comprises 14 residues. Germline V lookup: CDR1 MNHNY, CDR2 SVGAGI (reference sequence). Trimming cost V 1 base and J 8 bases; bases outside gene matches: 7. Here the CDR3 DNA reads TGTGCCAGCAGTTACTTCGACAGGGTGCTGGAAGCTTTCTTT. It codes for CASSYFDRVLEAFF.

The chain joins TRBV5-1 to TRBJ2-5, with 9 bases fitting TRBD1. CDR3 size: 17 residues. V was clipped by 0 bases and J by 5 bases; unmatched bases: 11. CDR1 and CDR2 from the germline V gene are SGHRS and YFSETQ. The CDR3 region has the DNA TGCGCCAGCAGCTTGGTGTCCACAGGGGGCTTGCGGGAGACCCAGTACTTC. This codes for CASSLVSTGGLRETQYF.

The CDR3 region has the DNA TGCGCCAGCAGCTTGAGGACAGCGAATGAAAAACTGTTTTTT. Translated: CASSLRTANEKLFF. The chain has TRBV5-1 and TRBJ1-4; TRBD1 is a possible D gene (6 bases). The germline CDR1 and CDR2 sequences are SGHRS and YFSETQ. Trimming left V 1 base short and J 5 bases short, with 9 bases between. The CDR3 loop spans 14 amino acids.

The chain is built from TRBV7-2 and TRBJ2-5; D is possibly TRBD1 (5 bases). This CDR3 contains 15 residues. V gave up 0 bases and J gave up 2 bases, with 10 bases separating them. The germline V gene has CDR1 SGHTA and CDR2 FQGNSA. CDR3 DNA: TGTGCCAGCAGCTTAGCGCGACAGTCACAAGAGACCCAGTACTTC. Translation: CASSLARQSQETQYF. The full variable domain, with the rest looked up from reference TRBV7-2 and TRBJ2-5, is GAGVSQSPSNKVTEKGKDVELRCDPISGHTALYWYRQSLGQGLEFLIYFQGNSAPDKSGLPSDRFSAERTGGSVSTLTIQRTQQEDSAVYLCASSLARQSQETQYFGPGTRLLVL.

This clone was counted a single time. CDR3 in amino acids: CASSPHGTGGGETQYF. The CDR3 DNA reads TGTGCCAGCAGCCCACACGGGACAGGGGGAGGAGAGACCCAGTACTTC. V gene TRBV14 combines with J gene TRBJ2-5; 11 bases fit TRBD1. This CDR3 has 16 residues. The J segment lost 4 bases and the V segment lost 4 bases, leaving 8 bases of the junction unmatched. Germline assignment: CDR1 SGHDN and CDR2 FVKESK.